Following are 6 T cell receptor beta chains from one sample sequenced in a study of OX40 agonist ivuxolimab in advanced cancers. Clones were sequenced by immunoSEQ multiplex PCR, and TCRdb holds only the in-frame ones, with some missing. Of 20,000 to 25,000 clones detected, around 77% appear once; the ten largest clones hold more than 10%. The sequencing here drew on CD4+ or CD8+ T cells sorted from blood, taken in a trial of the OX40 agonist ivuxolimab. Receptors originate from an adult with an advanced solid tumor such as melanoma, head and neck, liver or kidney cancer.

This chain joins TRBV11-2 and TRBJ2-1; 7 nucleotides line up with TRBD1. The CDR3 has 14 amino acids. The J segment lost 8 bases and the V segment lost 2 bases, leaving 6 bases of the junction unmatched. Germline values: CDR1 SGHAT, CDR2 FQNNGV. The CDR3 spells CASSLSSGGYEQFF. CDR3 in DNA: TGTGCCAGCAGCTTATCGTCAGGGGGTTATGAGCAGTTCTTC.

The V call is TRBV10-2, the J call TRBJ1-1, with TRBD1 matching over 7 bases. The CDR3 is made up of 15 amino acids. The germline gives CDR1 WSHSY, CDR2 SAAADI. J lost 3 bases, V lost 6 bases, and 10 bases had no gene match. The DNA for the CDR3 is TGCGCCAGCAGAGATTACAGGGGTTGGGACACTGAAGCTTTCTTT. Amino acid sequence: CASRDYRGWDTEAFF.

V usage is TRBV11-2 and J usage is TRBJ1-2, with D hard to call. V gave up 2 bases and J gave up 11 bases, with 18 bases separating them. This CDR3 is 14 amino acids long. Germline V gives CDR1 SGHAT, CDR2 FQNNGV. CDR3: CASSLRATTERYTF. CDR3 in DNA: TGTGCCAGCAGCTTACGGGCGACAACCGAGAGGTACACCTTC.

The rearrangement links TRBV7-7 to TRBJ2-3; no clear D. V was trimmed by 1 base and J by 0 bases, leaving 8 bases between them. Germline V lookup: CDR1 SSHAT, CDR2 FNYEAQ (reference sequence). The CDR3 length is 15 residues. CDR3 sequence reads: CASSLGILSTDTQYF. The CDR3 DNA sequence: TGTGCCAGCAGCTTAGGGATCCTTAGCACAGATACGCAGTATTTT.

The rearrangement joins TRBV15 to TRBJ1-2; TRBD1 might be the D (6 bases). The V gene lost 5 bases and the J gene lost 0 bases, with 16 bases spanning the gap. The germline CDR1 and CDR2 sequences are LNHNV and YYDKDF (reference sequence). This CDR3 is built from 16 residues. CDR3 region: CATSPRWTATNYGYTF. Written as DNA, the CDR3 is TGTGCCACCAGCCCACGATGGACAGCCACTAACTATGGCTACACCTTC.

This rearrangement joins TRBV10-2 to TRBJ2-5; D is unclear. The germline gives CDR1 WSHSY, CDR2 SAAADI. The CDR3 runs 14 residues. V gave up 1 base and J gave up 5 bases, with 11 bases separating them. CDR3 coding DNA: TGCGCCAGCAGTGAGTACAACTCCTTGGAGACCCAGTACTTC. This translates into CASSEYNSLETQYF.